Sequencing of this T cell receptor beta chain was carried out in a study of blood T cells in healthy people across ages. The CDR3 length is 16 residues. The V end lost 1 base, the J end lost 2 bases, and 12 bases lay between the germline ends. CDR1 LGHDT and CDR2 YNNKEL come from the germline V gene (reference sequence). Alongside a J-beta primer mix, a sample-barcoded 5' primer served in a second PCR lasting roughly 6 to 11 cycles. TCRdb re-analysed the 5' RACE reads in MiXCR, keeping a single row per CDR3 protein. This table holds some 1.6 million distinct CDR3 sequences, roughly 32% found once. Donors were systemically healthy Caucasian individuals from Russia aged roughly 6 to 95 years.

The sequencing sample was made of blood. This receptor was taken from a woman aged 25 to 39 in good health. The chain uses TRBV3-1 and TRBJ1-5, with D unresolved. The CDR3 DNA reads as TGTGCCAGCAGCCAAGGCCTCAGATGGGGCAATCAGCCCCAGCATTTT. Translating gives CASSQGLRWGNQPQHF.